This T cell receptor beta chain was captured by sequencing in a study of metastatic and nonmetastatic thyroid tumors (TCRdb year 2020). Context from the whole study: The researchers compared repertoires between peripheral blood samples and tumor or nodule tissue samples from patients with malignant or benign thyroid disease. Beyond this particular receptor, the publication reports: TCR beta diversity was reported as significantly higher in malignant tumors than in benign nodules, in both blood and tumor samples.

Taking its sample share into account, this clone is medium-sized (0.01 to 0.1%). The specificity of this receptor is unknown. No base quality information exists; no much larger clone differs at one position. None of the patients had been given any treatment before thyroid surgery. Patient clinical samples collected from the early 2010s to the late 2010s were retrospectively analysed using T-cell receptor beta sequencing. Receptor libraries were prepared by PCR. These reads were obtained on an Illumina HiSeq 4000. High-throughput sequencing was used to profile the TCR beta-chain CDR3 region of every patient. The study's processing was this. Drawing on CDR3 differences between clinicopathological groups, the researchers built a classifier meant to tell apart patients with distant-metastatic papillary thyroid cancer. The Shannon index was used to assess repertoire diversity, and the Morisita-Horn index was used to assess tumor-blood repertoire similarity. The public reads were run again by TCRdb, first through fastp at Q25 and then through MiXCR, and only productive beta chains were kept. The V and J calls and clone size are TCRdb's, not the authors'. The sample yields 20,000 or so clones; roughly an eighth were counted once. The leading ten clones occupy about 6.2% of the sample.

This sequence was found in a male donor with papillary thyroid cancer or a benign thyroid nodule (not recorded which). Some clones in this sample may be carry-over from other donors' samples. The sequenced sample consisted of blood.

The DNA sequence reads TGTGCCATCAGTGCCTCGGGACAGGGAACCTACGAGCAGTACTTC. The encoded protein is CAISASGQGTYEQYF. The rearranged segments are TRBV10-3 and TRBJ2-7, with TRBD1 matching 9 junction bases. CDR1 and CDR2 are drawn from the germline V gene: ENHRY, SYGVKD. V loses 4 bases at its end and J loses 2 bases; junction bases beyond the gene matches: 6. Reading from cysteine to phenylalanine, the CDR3 counts 15 amino acids. Only CDR3 DNA is held: 45 bases, read in frame from base 1.